The 12 T cell receptor beta chains below come from one sample, sequenced in a study of shared clonotypes between healthy human individuals. The assay was immunoSEQ multiplex PCR, and TCRdb's table has in-frame clones only and misses some. The profile covers around 2,000,000 clones, with roughly 94% appearing a single time and 1% to 1.5% taken by the ten largest. Terminally differentiated effector memory CD45RA+ cells were excluded from the naive CD8 cells, which were CD45RO-negative and positively selected for CCR7. The source material was naive CD8+ T cells sorted from blood. The receptors here all came from a man aged 18-30 years in good health.

The V and J genes are TRBV12-5 and TRBJ2-2; D gene uncertain. CDR1 is LGHNT, CDR2 FRNRAP, per germline. The CDR3 sequence is 11 residues long. V dropped 7 bases and J dropped 6 bases, with 6 bases sitting between them. The CDR3 sequence: CASETPGELFF. CDR3 nucleotides: TGTGCTAGTGAGACCCCCGGGGAGCTGTTTTTT.

About this clone: The sample contains more than one DNA sequence encoding this CDR3. Here the CDR3 DNA reads TGTGCCAGCAGGCAGAACACTGAAGCTTTCTTT. Translated, it gives CASRQNTEAFF. The chain joins TRBV6-1 to TRBJ1-1; D gene ambiguous. This CDR3 has 11 residues. CDR1 and CDR2 from the germline V gene are MNHNS and SASEGT. V was shortened by 6 bases and J by 1 base, with 3 bases between the two germline ends.

Note on this clone: Other DNA sequences in the same sample also yield this CDR3. V gene TRBV27 combines with J gene TRBJ1-3; D not certain. Trimming cost V 6 bases and J 4 bases, with 4 bases left between them. CDR1 and CDR2 from the germline V gene are MNHEY and SMNVEV (reference sequence). This CDR3 has 11 amino acids. CDR3 nucleotides: TGTGCCAGCAGCTCCGGAAACACCATATATTTT. It translates to CASSSGNTIYF.

The genes are TRBV6-5 and TRBJ2-1, with D maybe TRBD1 (5 bases). V was trimmed by 4 bases and J by 3 bases, leaving 13 bases between them. Germline V lookup: CDR1 MNHEY, CDR2 SVGAGI. The CDR3 length is 15 residues. Here the CDR3 DNA reads TGTGCCAGCAGTTCAGACACTCAGGGCTACAATGAGCAGTTCTTC. It is translated as CASSSDTQGYNEQFF.

This clone was recorded only once. This chain connects TRBV27 to TRBJ2-1; 8 bases fit TRBD2. Trimming removed 5 bases from V and 7 bases from J; junction bases left unmatched: 7. In germline, CDR1 is MNHEY, CDR2 SMNVEV (reference sequence). The CDR3 contains 14 residues. The CDR3, as DNA: TGTGCCAGCAGTATCTCGGGGGGGGCTAATGAGCAGTTCTTC. This codes for CASSISGGANEQFF.

CDR3 DNA: TGCGCCAGCAGCCTGGAGGGACAGGGGGACTACGAGCAGTACTTC. Protein: CASSLEGQGDYEQYF. The chain links TRBV4-1 to TRBJ2-7; TRBD1 matches 11 bases. Trimming at V came to 4 bases and at J to 3 bases, leaving 5 bases not matched to a gene. CDR3 length equals 15 residues. Germline V gives CDR1 MGHRA, CDR2 YSYEKL.

The chain has TRBV20-1 and TRBJ2-5, with a possible D match to TRBD1 (5 bases). The V gene lost 7 bases and the J gene lost 5 bases, with 11 bases spanning the gap. Germline CDR1 DFQATT, CDR2 SNEGSKA (reference sequence). The CDR3 totals 11 residues. In DNA form, the CDR3 reads TGCAGTGGGGCAGGGTCCGAGACCCAGTACTTC. Amino acid sequence: CSGAGSETQYF.

As regards this clone: Other DNA sequences in this sample translate to the same CDR3. This chain links TRBV9 with TRBJ2-5; the D gene could be TRBD1 or TRBD2 (7 bases each). There are 14 residues in the CDR3. V was trimmed by 2 bases and J by 5 bases, leaving 13 bases between them. The germline V gene has CDR1 SGDLS and CDR2 YYNGEE. This chain's CDR3 is CASSVGGGTETQYF. CDR3 DNA: TGTGCCAGCAGCGTGGGAGGGGGCACGGAGACCCAGTACTTC. Combining the CDR3 with reference TRBV9 and TRBJ2-5 gives the whole variable domain DSGVTQTPKHLITATGQRVTLRCSPRSGDLSVYWYQQSLDQGLQFLIQYYNGEERAKGNILERFSAQQFPDLHSELNLSSLELGDSALYFCASSVGGGTETQYFGPGTRLLVL.

This chain connects TRBV9 to TRBJ2-7, with D possibly TRBD2 on 5 matching bases. The V end was cut by 0 bases, the J end by 7 bases, with 20 bases between. The CDR3 has 16 residues. Germline V gene sequence: CDR1 SGDLS, CDR2 YYNGEE. In DNA form, the CDR3 reads TGTGCCAGCAGCGTAGATCCACGGGAATGGTGGGAAGAGCAGTACTTC. Translation: CASSVDPREWWEEQYF.

This chain links TRBV5-1 with TRBJ1-1; no clear D gene. Germline CDR1 SGHRS, CDR2 YFSETQ. Trimming pared 0 bases from V and 3 bases from J, leaving 15 bases between. This CDR3 has 16 residues. The CDR3 DNA reads TGCGCCAGCAGCTTGGAATGGGTGGGTGGGGACACTGAAGCTTTCTTT. It translates to CASSLEWVGGDTEAFF.

This clone occurred many times. The V gene is TRBV28, the J gene TRBJ1-1; tentative D call: TRBD1 (5 bases). V dropped 6 bases and J dropped 0 bases, with 20 bases sitting between them. CDR1 and CDR2 from the germline V gene are MDHEN and SYDVKM. The CDR3 has 17 residues. DNA of the CDR3: TGTGCCAGCAGAAATAGCGGGGGGAGAGGCATGAACACTGAAGCTTTCTTT. This codes for CASRNSGGRGMNTEAFF. Filled out from reference TRBV28 and TRBJ1-1, the complete variable domain reads DVKVTQSSRYLVKRTGEKVFLECVQDMDHENMFWYRQDPGLGLRLIYFSYDVKMKEKGDIPEGYSVSREKKERFSLILESASTNQTSMYLCASRNSGGRGMNTEAFFGQGTRLTVV.

The rearrangement uses TRBV7-2 and TRBJ2-1, with 9 bases identical to TRBD2. The CDR3 is 15 amino acids. Germline assignment: CDR1 SGHTA and CDR2 FQGNSA. Unmatched junction bases numbered 3, after V lost 4 bases and J lost 2 bases. The CDR3 sequence is CASSWTSDTYNEQFF. CDR3 nucleotides: TGTGCCAGCAGCTGGACTAGCGACACCTACAATGAGCAGTTCTTC.